The 10 T cell receptor beta chains reported below all come from one sample, sequenced in a study of T cells after yellow fever vaccination. TCRdb processed the 5' RACE reads anew with MiXCR; each CDR3 protein has one entry. Found here are 450,000 to 600,000 distinct CDR3 sequences, roughly 12% of them singletons; the top ten hold around 15%. The material sequenced was PBMCs, taken on the day of the yellow fever booster vaccination. The receptors here all came from a young man who received the YFV17D yellow fever vaccine.

The J gene is TRBJ2-1, the V gene TRBV7-2; possible D gene TRBD2, 6 bases. Trimming removed 8 bases at V and 5 bases at J, with 22 bases between. The CDR3 totals 16 residues. Germline V gives CDR1 SGHTA, CDR2 FQGNSA. This CDR3 is CASGLSRGLPNNEQFF. The CDR3 DNA is TGTGCCAGCGGACTTAGTCGGGGACTGCCCAACAATGAGCAGTTCTTC.

This clonotype came up a few times. The chain joins TRBV10-2 to TRBJ2-3, with 10 bases that match TRBD2. Germline V gives CDR1 WSHSY, CDR2 SAAADI. This CDR3 contains 15 residues. With V trimmed by 6 bases and J by 7 bases, 10 bases remained unmatched. The CDR3 sequence: CASRGASGSYYTQYF. CDR3 DNA sequence: TGCGCCAGCAGGGGGGCTAGCGGGAGCTACTATACGCAGTATTTT.

This clonotype has ten or more counts. The CDR3 nucleotides read TGTGCCAGTAGTGCTAGGGACCGCGGGGATACGCAGTATTTT. This codes for CASSARDRGDTQYF. The chain links TRBV19 to TRBJ2-3; D may match TRBD1 or TRBD2 (5 bases each). V lost 5 bases and J lost 6, with 15 bases in between. CDR1 and CDR2 (germline): LNHDA, SQIVND (reference sequence). The CDR3 runs 14 residues.

This clonotype was observed a few times. V usage is TRBV29-1 and J usage is TRBJ2-1; D gene ambiguous. The length of the CDR3 is 14 residues. Germline-derived CDR1 and CDR2 are SQVTM and ANQGSEA. Trimming removed 0 bases from V and 6 bases from J, with 12 bases in between. CDR3 sequence reads: CSVEDRRHPNEQFF. The CDR3, as DNA: TGCAGCGTTGAAGATCGGCGTCACCCCAATGAGCAGTTCTTC.

This clonotype occurred a few times. This chain links TRBV20-1 with TRBJ2-7; D unresolved. This CDR3 has 17 amino acids. V shed 4 bases and J shed 1 base, with 23 bases lying between them. Germline V gene lookup returns CDR1 DFQATT and CDR2 SNEGSKA (reference sequence). The CDR3 here is CSAMTSPYDRESYEQYF. CDR3 nucleotide sequence: TGCAGTGCTATGACAAGTCCATACGATCGTGAATCCTACGAGCAGTACTTC.

Only a few counts were recorded for this clonotype. V usage is TRBV5-6 and J usage is TRBJ1-2; 8 nucleotides line up with TRBD1. This CDR3 comprises 13 residues. V trimming: 4 bases; J trimming: 7 bases; junction bases outside the gene matches: 6. From germline, CDR1 is SGHDT and CDR2 YYEEEE. CDR3 bases: TGTGCCAGCAGCATCCGACAGGGGATTGGCTACACCTTC. This gives the protein CASSIRQGIGYTF.

This sequence joins TRBV6-1 and TRBJ2-7; 7 positions agree with TRBD1. From germline, CDR1 is MNHNS and CDR2 SASEGT. The CDR3 has 13 residues. The V and J ends lost 9 bases and 5 bases, in that order; junction bases with no gene match: 10. The CDR3 DNA reads TGTGCCAGTTTTAACCGGGACAGTCACGAGCAGTACTTC. It is translated as CASFNRDSHEQYF.

The chain couples TRBV9 to TRBJ2-1, with TRBD2 identical over 9 bases. V gave up 4 bases and J gave up 6 bases; unmatched junction bases: 11. CDR3 length: 16 amino acids. Germline loops: CDR1 SGDLS, CDR2 YYNGEE. The CDR3 spells CASSNSGTSYINEQFF. The CDR3 DNA reads TGTGCCAGCAGCAATTCCGGGACTAGCTATATCAATGAGCAGTTCTTC.

This clonotype appeared a few times. The V gene is TRBV6-1, the J gene TRBJ2-1, with TRBD2 matching over 9 bases. The germline V gene encodes CDR1 MNHNS and CDR2 SASEGT. After removal of 2 bases from V and 10 bases from J, the junction contained 15 bases not matched to a gene. The CDR3 contains 17 residues. The CDR3 nucleotides read TGTGCCAGCAGTGAAATTGTGCTAGCGGGGACAGCGAGGGAGCAGTTCTTC. Amino acid sequence: CASSEIVLAGTAREQFF.

V gene TRBV9 combines with J gene TRBJ2-2; a weak D match, TRBD2 (6 bases). The CDR3 loop spans 16 amino acids. In germline, CDR1 is SGDLS, CDR2 YYNGEE. V lost 3 bases and J 7 bases, leaving 19 bases between the germline ends. CDR3 coding DNA: TGTGCCAGCAGCGCCCCATCTAGCGCAAAAGGCGGGGAGCTGTTTTTT. Its translation is CASSAPSSAKGGELFF.